These 23 T cell receptor beta chains were all obtained from the same sample, sequenced in a study of CD8 T cells in Susac syndrome. Reverse transcription of 0.5 to 1 ug RNA was performed with random hexamers. TCRdb independently ran MiXCR on the immunoSEQ multiplex PCR reads; one entry per CDR3 protein. The data show about 400,000 distinct CDR3 sequences, approximately 85% seen once. The source material was CD8+ T cells from PBMCs. These receptors were taken from a human donor with multiple sclerosis.

The V and J genes are TRBV30 and TRBJ2-2; no definite D call. Trimming pared 1 base from V and 2 bases from J, leaving 2 bases between. This CDR3 is 12 amino acids long. Germline CDR1 and CDR2: GTSNPN and SVGIG (reference sequence). DNA of the CDR3: TGTGCCTGGAGTGAAAACACCGGGGAGCTGTTTTTT. Encoded protein: CAWSENTGELFF.

This clonotype was recorded once. V gene TRBV2 combines with J gene TRBJ2-2, with 14 bases fitting TRBD2. V was clipped by 5 bases and J by 7 bases; unmatched bases: 12. Per germline, CDR1 SNHLY and CDR2 FYNNEI. The CDR3 runs 18 residues. CDR3 nucleotides: TGTGCCAGCAGTCTCCCGGGACTAGCGGGAGATAGAGGCGGGGAGCTGTTTTTT. Translation: CASSLPGLAGDRGGELFF. Variable domain in full (rest from reference TRBV2 and TRBJ2-2): EPEVTQTPSHQVTQMGQEVILRCVPISNHLYFYWYRQILGQKVEFLVSFYNNEISEKSEIFDDQFSVERPDGSNFTLKIRSTKLEDSAMYFCASSLPGLAGDRGGELFFGEGSRLTVL.

The genes are TRBV2 and TRBJ2-2; weak D call: TRBD1 (6 bases). With 4 bases removed from V and 3 bases from J, the gap between germline ends came to 12 bases. Germline V lookup: CDR1 SNHLY, CDR2 FYNNEI. The CDR3 consists of 15 residues. CDR3 residues: CASSATGPYTGELFF. The DNA of the CDR3 is TGTGCCAGCAGTGCGACAGGACCCTACACCGGGGAGCTGTTTTTT.

V is TRBV27 and J is TRBJ2-7; 7 positions agree with TRBD1. CDR3 length: 15 amino acids. The V segment lost 3 bases and the J segment 0 bases; nucleotides outside the gene matches: 5. Per germline, CDR1 MNHEY and CDR2 SMNVEV (reference sequence). The CDR3 spells CASSLTGHLSYEQYF. The CDR3 bases are TGTGCCAGCAGTTTGACAGGGCACCTCTCCTACGAGCAGTACTTC.

The CDR3 spells CASTFGIQRTKNIQYF. The CDR3 DNA follows: TGTGCCAGCACCTTCGGCATCCAAAGGACCAAAAACATTCAGTACTTC. The rearrangement joins TRBV28 to TRBJ2-4; D gene uncertain. CDR3 length equals 16 residues. Germline values: CDR1 MDHEN, CDR2 SYDVKM. V was clipped by 7 bases and J by 2 bases, with 18 bases between them.

This clonotype has just one count. The chain couples TRBV27 to TRBJ2-2; 7 bases line up with TRBD1. V dropped 5 bases and J dropped 0; count of bases not matched to a gene: 6. This CDR3 is 16 amino acids long. Germline-derived CDR1 and CDR2 are MNHEY and SMNVEV (reference sequence). Here the CDR3 reads CASSNYQGANTGELFF. The CDR3 DNA follows: TGTGCCAGCAGTAACTACCAGGGGGCGAACACCGGGGAGCTGTTTTTT.

The chain couples TRBV7-6 to TRBJ2-3; D may match TRBD1 or TRBD2 (12 bases each). Trimming took off 5 bases at V and 1 base at J, with 37 bases between the two ends. CDR3 length: 23 amino acids. Germline CDR1 and CDR2: SGHVS and FNYEAQ. The CDR3 reads CASSPGGQGASTSGGWRTDTQYF. The CDR3 DNA is TGTGCCAGCAGCCCAGGGGGACAGGGGGCTTCGACTAGCGGGGGCTGGCGCACAGATACGCAGTATTTT. Full variable domain (remainder filled in from reference TRBV7-6 and TRBJ2-3): GAGVSQSPRYKVTKRGQDVALRCDPISGHVSLYWYRQALGQGPEFLTYFNYEAQQDKSGLPNDRFSAERPEGSISTLTIQRTEQRDSAMYRCASSPGGQGASTSGGWRTDTQYFGPGTRLTVL.

This clonotype was recorded only once. V usage is TRBV9 and J usage is TRBJ2-7, with TRBD1 identical over 8 bases. Germline V CDR1 and CDR2: SGDLS, YYNGEE. V gave up 0 bases and J gave up 7 bases; unmatched junction bases: 6. This CDR3 contains 14 residues. CDR3 amino acids: CASSVGQGAWEQYF. The CDR3 nucleotides are TGTGCCAGCAGCGTAGGCCAGGGGGCGTGGGAGCAGTACTTC.

This chain joins TRBV27 and TRBJ2-5; 7 bases fit TRBD2. This CDR3 has 14 residues. Germline V lookup: CDR1 MNHEY, CDR2 SMNVEV (reference sequence). Germline trimming cut 5 bases from V and 5 bases from J; bases unmatched to any gene: 8. The CDR3 sequence: CASSHGLEGETQYF. DNA for the CDR3: TGTGCCAGCAGTCATGGACTAGAGGGGGAGACCCAGTACTTC.

This CDR3 reads CSVEKGLNEQFF. The CDR3 region has the DNA TGCAGCGTTGAAAAAGGATTGAATGAGCAGTTCTTC. The chain combines TRBV29-1 with TRBJ2-1; D is undetermined. The CDR3 length is 12 residues. V lost 2 bases to trimming and J lost 7 bases, with 9 bases between them. Looked up from germline, CDR1 is SQVTM and CDR2 is ANQGSEA.

The gene calls are TRBV4-1 and TRBJ1-1; D unresolved. The CDR3 contains 13 residues. Trimming pared 3 bases from V and 4 bases from J, leaving 9 bases between. Germline CDR1 reads MGHRA; CDR2 reads YSYEKL. The CDR3 coding sequence is TGCGCCAGCAGCCATCTAACTGGCACTGAAGCTTTCTTT. This encodes CASSHLTGTEAFF.

The chain recombines TRBV20-1 with TRBJ2-5; D not certain. The V and J ends lost 6 bases and 5 bases respectively, with 22 bases between them. Germline values: CDR1 DFQATT, CDR2 SNEGSKA (reference sequence). The CDR3 is 15 residues long. The CDR3 nucleotides are TGCAGTGCAAGGAACTCCAGGATCCAGGAGGAGACCCAGTACTTC. Protein product: CSARNSRIQEETQYF.

The chain joins TRBV5-6 to TRBJ2-4; TRBD1 aligns across 8 bases. The CDR3 has 16 amino acids. The ends lost 3 bases at V and 0 bases at J; junction bases unmatched: 5. The germline V gene encodes CDR1 SGHDT and CDR2 YYEEEE. CDR3: CASSWGTGLAKNIQYF. The CDR3 DNA follows: TGTGCCAGCAGCTGGGGGACAGGTCTAGCCAAAAACATTCAGTACTTC.

The rearrangement uses TRBV30 and TRBJ2-5, with D perhaps matching TRBD1 (5 bases). The CDR3 length is 12 residues. Germline lookup yields CDR1 GTSNPN and CDR2 SVGIG (reference sequence). Trimming left V 4 bases short and J 5 bases short, with 11 bases between. Here the CDR3 reads CAWKGYGETQYF. Written as DNA, the CDR3 is TGTGCCTGGAAGGGGTATGGGGAGACCCAGTACTTC.

This clonotype has just a few counts. The chain combines TRBV5-1 with TRBJ2-3; D call uncertain. V lost 0 bases to trimming and J lost 6 bases, with 5 bases between them. The CDR3 length is 12 residues. CDR1 and CDR2 (germline): SGHRS, YFSETQ. CDR3 sequence reads: CASSLVEDTQYF. CDR3 bases: TGCGCCAGCAGCTTGGTGGAGGATACGCAGTATTTT. Together with reference TRBV5-1 and TRBJ2-3, the CDR3 gives the full variable domain: KAGVTQTPRYLIKTRGQQVTLSCSPISGHRSVSWYQQTPGQGLQFLFEYFSETQRNKGNFPGRFSGRQFSNSRSEMNVSTLELGDSALYLCASSLVEDTQYFGPGTRLTVL.

The J gene is TRBJ2-7, the V gene TRBV19; 9 nucleotides line up with TRBD1. The CDR3 contains 15 residues. The germline V gene has CDR1 LNHDA and CDR2 SQIVND (reference sequence). The junction had 13 bases not matched to a gene; V was cut back by 6 bases and J by 7 bases. DNA of the CDR3: TGTGCCAGTAGCCACGCCGGACAGGGGTTTATGGAGCAGTACTTC. Translated, it gives CASSHAGQGFMEQYF.

V gene TRBV5-6 combines with J gene TRBJ2-3, with unresolved D. V lost 0 bases to trimming and J lost 5 bases, with 10 bases between them. Germline V CDR1 and CDR2: SGHDT, YYEEEE. This CDR3 spans 14 amino acids. The CDR3 loop reads CASSLVSGVDTQYF. The DNA for the CDR3 is TGTGCCAGCAGCTTGGTCAGTGGTGTAGATACGCAGTATTTT.

This chain links TRBV6-5 with TRBJ1-1; tentative D call: TRBD1 (6 bases). The germline gives CDR1 MNHEY, CDR2 SVGAGI. The CDR3 sequence is 14 residues long. V lost 2 bases and J lost 6, with 13 bases in between. In nucleotides, the CDR3 is TGTGCCAGCAGTTACGTGAATGAGGGGGCTGAAGCTTTCTTT. Its translation is CASSYVNEGAEAFF.

The V and J genes are TRBV12-3 or TRBV12-4 and TRBJ1-3; TRBD1 agrees at 7 bases. V lost 2 bases to trimming and J lost 8 bases; unmatched junction nucleotides: 6. This CDR3 is 14 amino acids long. CDR3 nucleotide sequence: TGTGCCAGCAGTTTATTTCCAGGGGGAGACACCATATATTTT. Its protein product is CASSLFPGGDTIYF.

This chain connects TRBV19 to TRBJ2-1; TRBD1 aligns across 8 bases. Losses at the gene ends were 7 bases for V and 8 bases for J; bases not matched to a gene: 16. Looked up from germline, CDR1 is LNHDA and CDR2 is SQIVND (reference sequence). This CDR3 contains 16 residues. CDR3 residues: CASTRGRERSGDEQFF. In nucleotides, the CDR3 is TGTGCCAGTACCAGGGGGCGGGAAAGGAGTGGCGATGAGCAGTTCTTC.

This sequence joins TRBV6-6 and TRBJ2-7; 7 bases align to TRBD2. The CDR3 is 14 amino acids. Unmatched junction bases numbered 4, after V lost 3 bases and J lost 2 bases. Germline V lookup: CDR1 MNHNY, CDR2 SVGAGI (reference sequence). The CDR3 DNA follows: TGTGCCAGCAGTTATGCGGGGGTGACCTACGAGCAGTACTTC. It is translated as CASSYAGVTYEQYF.

The chain employs TRBV5-5 and TRBJ2-7, with D possibly being TRBD1 (6 bases). The CDR3 covers 15 residues. The V and J ends lost 0 bases and 2 bases respectively, with 12 bases between them. CDR1 SGHKS and CDR2 YYEKEE come from the germline V gene (reference sequence). The CDR3 protein is CASSLDPGAPYEQYF. CDR3 DNA: TGTGCCAGCAGCTTGGATCCAGGGGCCCCCTACGAGCAGTACTTC.

The chain recombines TRBV2 with TRBJ2-1; a possible D gene is TRBD2 (5 bases). V shed 6 bases and J shed 0 bases, with 15 bases lying between them. Germline CDR1 is SNHLY and CDR2 is FYNNEI. The CDR3 loop spans 16 amino acids. The CDR3 DNA is TGTGCCAGCAGCCCCCCTGCGGGTAGCTCCTACAATGAGCAGTTCTTC. Amino acid sequence: CASSPPAGSSYNEQFF.